Listed below are T cell receptor beta chains from one sample, sequenced in a study of CD4 T cells in relation to SARS-CoV-2 and coronaviruses. These receptors have no identified antigens. The repertoire was sequenced with immunoSEQ multiplex PCR; TCRdb's copy has only in-frame clones and lacks some. The sample holds about 36,000 clones; 70% to 80% are singletons and the top ten take about 2.8%. The sample was memory CD4+ T cells from PBMCs, cultured in vitro. These TCRs come from an adult with COVID-19. The CDR3 runs from the conserved cysteine through the conserved F or W. A D gene is named only where the DNA matches it firmly. Expanded clones are given a class, and other clones once, few, many or no size at all.

DNA: TGTGCCATCAGGACCGGGACTAGCGATTACGAGCAGTTCTTC; CDR3: CAIRTGTSDYEQFF; J: TRBJ2-1; D: TRBD2; V: TRBV10-3; size: .
DNA: TGTGCCACCAGTGGGACAGGGATTCAGCCCCAGCATTTT; CDR3: CATSGTGIQPQHF; J: TRBJ1-5; D: TRBD1; V: TRBV24-1; size: .
DNA: TGTGCCATCAGTGAGTCAGCGGGGCCTGGGGCCAACGTCCTGACTTTC; CDR3: CAISESAGPGANVLTF; J: TRBJ2-6; D: TRBD2; V: TRBV10-3; size: .
DNA: TGCAGTGCTAGTTCTAATCAGCCCCAGCATTTT; CDR3: CSASSNQPQHF; J: TRBJ1-5; D: .; V: TRBV20-1; size: .
DNA: TGCGCCAGGGGGGGAGTGGATGGCGGGAGAGATACGCAGTATTTT; CDR3: CARGGVDGGRDTQYF; J: TRBJ2-3; D: TRBD2; V: TRBV10-1; size: .
DNA: TGTGCCAGCAGCCTCCAAGCGGGAAGCACAGATACGCAGTATTTT; CDR3: CASSLQAGSTDTQYF; J: TRBJ2-3; D: TRBD2; V: TRBV28; size: .
DNA: TGTGCCAGCAGCTTGGACAGGGTCACCTACGAGCAGTACTTC; CDR3: CASSLDRVTYEQYF; J: TRBJ2-7; D: TRBD1; V: TRBV28; size: .
DNA: TGTGCCAGCAGCTACCCGACAGGGTCCTACGAGCAGTACTTC; CDR3: CASSYPTGSYEQYF; J: TRBJ2-7; D: TRBD1; V: TRBV7-9; size: .
DNA: TGTGCCAGCAGTTACCCCGGGACACCAAACTACAATGAGCAGTTCTTC; CDR3: CASSYPGTPNYNEQFF; J: TRBJ2-1; D: .; V: TRBV6-6; size: .
DNA: TGTGCCAGCAGCTTCGGGACGGCCGGCCTTGGGCAGTACTTC; CDR3: CASSFGTAGLGQYF; J: TRBJ2-7; D: .; V: TRBV5-5; size: .
DNA: TGTGCCATCAGTGAGTCAACTATATTACGGAATGAGCAGTTCTTC; CDR3: CAISESTILRNEQFF; J: TRBJ2-1; D: .; V: TRBV10-3; size: .
DNA: TGTGCCAGCAGCTTAAGACAGGGTATTTCAGATACGCAGTATTTT; CDR3: CASSLRQGISDTQYF; J: TRBJ2-3; D: TRBD1; V: TRBV7-6; size: .
DNA: TGTGCCAGCAGACCTAGAAGAACCGGGGAGCTGTTTTTT; CDR3: CASRPRRTGELFF; J: TRBJ2-2; D: .; V: TRBV14; size: .
DNA: TGTGCCTGGAGTCCGGCCCCCGGGACAGGGAGGGGGCCCCAGCATTTT; CDR3: CAWSPAPGTGRGPQHF; J: TRBJ1-5; D: TRBD1; V: TRBV30; size: .
DNA: TGTGCCAGCAGCTTAGACGGACAGATGGGCACTGAAGCTTTCTTT; CDR3: CASSLDGQMGTEAFF; J: TRBJ1-1; D: .; V: TRBV7-9; size: .
DNA: TGTGCCAGTAGTCCCCCGGGACTAGCGGGAGGCGAGCAGTACTTC; CDR3: CASSPPGLAGGEQYF; J: TRBJ2-7; D: TRBD2; V: TRBV19; size: .
DNA: TGCGCCAGCAGCTTTGAGGGAGGGGGCACAGATACGCAGTATTTT; CDR3: CASSFEGGGTDTQYF; J: TRBJ2-3; D: TRBD2; V: TRBV5-1; size: few